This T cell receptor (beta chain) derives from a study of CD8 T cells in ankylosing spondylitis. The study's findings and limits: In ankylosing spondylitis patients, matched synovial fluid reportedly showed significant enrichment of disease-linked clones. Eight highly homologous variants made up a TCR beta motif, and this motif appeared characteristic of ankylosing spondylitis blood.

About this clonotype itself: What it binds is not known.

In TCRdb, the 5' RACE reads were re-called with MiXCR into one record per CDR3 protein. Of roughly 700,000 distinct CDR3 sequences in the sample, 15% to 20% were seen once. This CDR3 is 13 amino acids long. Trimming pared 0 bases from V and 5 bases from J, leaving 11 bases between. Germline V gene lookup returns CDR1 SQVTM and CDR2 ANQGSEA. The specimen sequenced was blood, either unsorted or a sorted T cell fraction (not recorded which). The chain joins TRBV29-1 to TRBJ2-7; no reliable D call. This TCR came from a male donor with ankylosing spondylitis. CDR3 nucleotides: TGCAGCGTTGAAGACCGTGAAAGAGACGAGCAGTACTTC. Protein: CSVEDRERDEQYF.